A selection of T cell receptor beta chains follows, all from one sample in a study of Graves' ophthalmopathy and Graves' hyperthyroidism. MiXCR, run by TCRdb on the multiplex PCR reads, gives a single entry per CDR3 protein. The top ten hold 1.6% of the sample, which has some 400,000 distinct CDR3 sequences, around 16% seen once. Sequenced: peripheral blood. The receptors stem from a young woman with Graves' ophthalmopathy. The CDR3 runs from the conserved cysteine through the conserved F or W. Each record gives: D gene, J gene, clone size, V gene, CDR3 DNA, CDR3 protein. A D gene is named only where the DNA matches it firmly. Size tells how often a clone was seen (once, few, many) or the class of an expanded clone, and some rows leave it out.

TRBD2,TRBJ2-4,many,TRBV20-1,TGCAGTGCTAGAACTAGCGGGAAGGACATTCAGTACTTC,CSARTSGKDIQYF
-,TRBJ1-5,-,TRBV6-2/TRBV6-3,TGTGCCAGCAGTTACCGGACAGAAGGAACGCCCCAGCATTTT,CASSYRTEGTPQHF
-,TRBJ1-1,many,TRBV12-3/TRBV12-4,TGTGCCAGCAGTTTAAGGGGGGCGAACACTGAAGCTTTCTTT,CASSLRGANTEAFF
-,TRBJ2-7,many,TRBV7-9,TGTGCCAGCAGCTTCCCAATGCGGGGGCCCTACGAGCAGTACTTC,CASSFPMRGPYEQYF
-,TRBJ2-7,many,TRBV27,TGTGCCAGCAGTTTAGACCTTGGCAACGAGCAGTACTTC,CASSLDLGNEQYF
-,TRBJ2-2,-,TRBV10-3,TGTGCCATCAGGGGACTTCCAGGGTCCGGGGAGCTGTTTTTT,CAIRGLPGSGELFF
-,TRBJ2-7,many,TRBV7-2,TGTGCCAGCAGCTGGGGGGCGGAGACCTCCTACGAGCAGTACTTC,CASSWGAETSYEQYF
TRBD1,TRBJ2-5,-,TRBV2,TGTGCCAGCACCGACCCGGGACAGGGGACGGAGACCCAGTACTTC,CASTDPGQGTETQYF
-,TRBJ2-7,many,TRBV6-5,TGTGCCAGCAGTTACACCTCGCCCCTGACGGAGCAGTACTTC,CASSYTSPLTEQYF
-,TRBJ1-5,many,TRBV6-5,TGTGCCAGCAGTTACCGGGGGGGAACGCAGTATCAGCCCCAGCATTTT,CASSYRGGTQYQPQHF
-,TRBJ2-2,many,TRBV30,TGTGCGTTACCGAGAGTACCCGGGGAGCTGTTTTTT,CALPRVPGELFF
-,TRBJ2-5,few,TRBV12-3/TRBV12-4,TGTGCCAGCAGTCCCCAAGACAGGGGAGGGCGAGAGACCCAGTACTTC,CASSPQDRGGRETQYF
-,TRBJ1-5,-,TRBV2,TGTGCCAGCAGTGAATCAGGCCAGCCCCAGCATTTT,CASSESGQPQHF
TRBD1,TRBJ1-2,many,TRBV7-3,TGTGCCAGCAGCTCGCTGGGACAGGACTCCACCTTC,CASSSLGQDSTF
-,TRBJ1-3,-,TRBV6-4,TGTGCCAGCAGTGAATCCCCCCCGCATCTAAACGCTGGAAACACCATATATTTT,CASSESPPHLNAGNTIYF
-,TRBJ2-5,few,TRBV7-2,TGTGCCAGCAGCAATGTGGGGGGATGGTTTCAAGAGACCCAGTACTTC,CASSNVGGWFQETQYF
-,TRBJ1-5,-,TRBV4-2,TGTGCCAGCAGCCAAGGTCGGGCCTCGGATCAGCCCCAGCATTTT,CASSQGRASDQPQHF
TRBD1,TRBJ1-1,many,TRBV12-3/TRBV12-4,TGTGCCAGCAGTAGGGGAGCCGGACAGGGAGGCACTGAAGCTTTCTTT,CASSRGAGQGGTEAFF
TRBD1,TRBJ1-5,many,TRBV12-3/TRBV12-4,TGTGCCAGCAGGGGACAGTTCAATCAGCCCCAGCATTTT,CASRGQFNQPQHF
TRBD1,TRBJ1-2,many,TRBV2,TGTGCCACCGCGCAAGGGACAGGGAACTATGGCTACACCTTC,CATAQGTGNYGYTF
TRBD2,TRBJ2-7,many,TRBV11-2,TGTGCCAGCAGCGTCCCGGGACTAGCGGGGGACGAGCAGTACTTC,CASSVPGLAGDEQYF
-,TRBJ1-5,many,TRBV28,TGTGCCGCCCAGCCAGGGTGGGTTTCGAGCAATCAGCCCCAGCATTTT,CAAQPGWVSSNQPQHF
-,TRBJ1-3,once,TRBV18,TGTGCCAGCTCACCACTCGGTTCTGGTTGGCCCTCTGGAAACACCATATATTTT,CASSPLGSGWPSGNTIYF
-,TRBJ2-7,many,TRBV28,TGTGCCAGCAGTTTATCATGGGAGCAGTACTTC,CASSLSWEQYF
TRBD2,TRBJ2-2,many,TRBV27,TGTGCCAGCAGTTTATATCTAGCGGGAACCGGGGAGCTGTTTTTT,CASSLYLAGTGELFF